The clone carrying this T cell receptor beta chain appeared a few times. Its antigen remains unidentified. Isolation recovered at least 7 million PBMCs from every sample. The entry originates in a study of blood T cells in healthy people across ages. Study background: When template switching was applied, about one barcoded beta molecule was captured per two T cells.

V gave up 3 bases and J gave up 7 bases; unmatched junction bases: 6. This CDR3 spans 13 amino acids. The germline V gene has CDR1 SQVTM and CDR2 ANQGSEA. Study outcomes and limitations: In older individuals, TCR beta diversity per million T cells was lower, falling roughly linearly with age. Both higher diversity and more naive CD4+ cells marked long-lived donors when set against aged donors.

A second PCR, run for about 6 to 12 cycles, used a sample-barcoded 5' primer plus a J-beta primer mix. TCRdb analysed the 5' RACE reads with MiXCR anew, one entry per CDR3 protein. Seen here are roughly 1.7 million distinct CDR3 sequences, about 31% observed once, and the top ten hold around 10%. This TCR was sampled from a woman in her twenties or thirties in good health. The chain joins TRBV29-1 to TRBJ1-5; 7 bases fit TRBD1. Source material: blood. CDR3 in amino acids: CSVDQGGGQPQHF. For the CDR3, the DNA is TGCAGCGTTGATCAGGGGGGGGGCCAGCCCCAGCATTTT.